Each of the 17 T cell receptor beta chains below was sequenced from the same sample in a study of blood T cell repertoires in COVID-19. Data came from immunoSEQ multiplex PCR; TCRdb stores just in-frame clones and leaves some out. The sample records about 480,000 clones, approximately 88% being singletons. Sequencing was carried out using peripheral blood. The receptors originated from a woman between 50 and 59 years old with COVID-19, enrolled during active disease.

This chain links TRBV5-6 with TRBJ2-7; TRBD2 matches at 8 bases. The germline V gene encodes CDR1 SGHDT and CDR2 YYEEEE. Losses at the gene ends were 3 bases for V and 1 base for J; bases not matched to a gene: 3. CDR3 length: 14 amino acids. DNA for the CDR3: TGTGCCAGCAGCTCTAGCGGGCTTTCCTACGAGCAGTACTTC. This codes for CASSSSGLSYEQYF.

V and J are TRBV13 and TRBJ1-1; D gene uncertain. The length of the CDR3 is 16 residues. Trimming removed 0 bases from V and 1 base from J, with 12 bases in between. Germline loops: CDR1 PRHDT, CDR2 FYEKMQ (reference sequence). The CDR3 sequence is CASSLGLLAGNTEAFF. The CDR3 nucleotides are TGTGCCAGCAGCTTAGGCCTCTTGGCAGGGAACACTGAAGCTTTCTTT. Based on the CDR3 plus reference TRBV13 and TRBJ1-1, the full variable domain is AAGVIQSPRHLIKEKRETATLKCYPIPRHDTVYWYQQGPGQDPQFLISFYEKMQSDKGSIPDRFSAQQFSDYHSELNMSSLELGDSALYFCASSLGLLAGNTEAFFGQGTRLTVV.

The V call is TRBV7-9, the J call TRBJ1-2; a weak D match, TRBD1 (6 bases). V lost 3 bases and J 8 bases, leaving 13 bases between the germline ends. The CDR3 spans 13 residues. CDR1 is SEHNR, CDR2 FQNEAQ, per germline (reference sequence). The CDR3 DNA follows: TGTGCCAGCAGCTTTAGGACAGATCTAGGCTACACCTTC. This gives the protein CASSFRTDLGYTF. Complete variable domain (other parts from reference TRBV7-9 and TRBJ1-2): DTGVSQNPRHKITKRGQNVTFRCDPISEHNRLYWYRQTLGQGPEFLTYFQNEAQLEKSRLLSDRFSAERPKGSFSTLEIQRTEQGDSAMYLCASSFRTDLGYTFGSGTRLTVV.

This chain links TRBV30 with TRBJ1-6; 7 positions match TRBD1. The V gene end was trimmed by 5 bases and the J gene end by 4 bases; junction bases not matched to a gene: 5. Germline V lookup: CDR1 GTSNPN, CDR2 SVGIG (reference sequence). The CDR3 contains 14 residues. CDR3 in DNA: TGTGCCTGGGGGACAGCTAATTATAATTCACCCCTCCACTTT. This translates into CAWGTANYNSPLHF.

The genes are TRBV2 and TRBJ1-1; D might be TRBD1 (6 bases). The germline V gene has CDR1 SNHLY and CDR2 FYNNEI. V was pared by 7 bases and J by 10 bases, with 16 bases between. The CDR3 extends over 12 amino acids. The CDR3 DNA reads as TGTGCCAGCACTCTAAGGAGGACAGCAGCTTTCTTT. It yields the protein CASTLRRTAAFF.

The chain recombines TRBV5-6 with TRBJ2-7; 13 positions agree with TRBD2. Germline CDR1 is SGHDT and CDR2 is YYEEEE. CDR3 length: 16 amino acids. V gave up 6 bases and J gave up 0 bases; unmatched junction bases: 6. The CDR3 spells CASTRLAGGSSYEQYF. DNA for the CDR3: TGTGCCAGCACCCGACTAGCGGGGGGTAGCTCCTACGAGCAGTACTTC.

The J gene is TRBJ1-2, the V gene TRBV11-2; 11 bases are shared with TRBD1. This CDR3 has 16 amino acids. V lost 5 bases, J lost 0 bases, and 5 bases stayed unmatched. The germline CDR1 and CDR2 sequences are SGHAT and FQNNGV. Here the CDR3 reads CASSTGTGGANYGYTF. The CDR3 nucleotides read TGTGCCAGCAGCACGGGGACAGGGGGAGCTAACTATGGCTACACCTTC.

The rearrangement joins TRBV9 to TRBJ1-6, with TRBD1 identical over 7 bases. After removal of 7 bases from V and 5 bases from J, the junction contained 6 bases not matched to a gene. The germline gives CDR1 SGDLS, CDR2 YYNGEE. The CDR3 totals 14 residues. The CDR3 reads CASGLTGNNSPLHF. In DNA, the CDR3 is TGTGCCAGCGGCCTGACAGGGAATAATTCACCCCTCCACTTT.

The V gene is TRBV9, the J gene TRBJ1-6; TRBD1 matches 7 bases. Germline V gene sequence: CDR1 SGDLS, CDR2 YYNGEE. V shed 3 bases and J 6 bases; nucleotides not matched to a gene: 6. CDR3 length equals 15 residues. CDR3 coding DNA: TGTGCCAGCAGCGCCTCGACAGGGCGTAATTCACCCCTCCACTTT. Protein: CASSASTGRNSPLHF. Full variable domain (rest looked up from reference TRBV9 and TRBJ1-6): DSGVTQTPKHLITATGQRVTLRCSPRSGDLSVYWYQQSLDQGLQFLIQYYNGEERAKGNILERFSAQQFPDLHSELNLSSLELGDSALYFCASSASTGRNSPLHFGNGTRLTVT.

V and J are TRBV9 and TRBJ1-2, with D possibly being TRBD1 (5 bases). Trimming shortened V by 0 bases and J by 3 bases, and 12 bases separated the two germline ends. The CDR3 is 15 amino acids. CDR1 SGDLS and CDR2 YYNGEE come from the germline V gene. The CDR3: CASSVAPGQDYGYTF. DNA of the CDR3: TGTGCCAGCAGCGTAGCTCCAGGGCAGGACTATGGCTACACCTTC.

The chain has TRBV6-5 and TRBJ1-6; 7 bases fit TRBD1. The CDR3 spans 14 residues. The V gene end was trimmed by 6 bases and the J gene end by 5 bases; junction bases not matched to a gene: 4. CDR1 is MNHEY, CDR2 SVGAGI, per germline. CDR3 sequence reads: CASRADRNNSPLHF. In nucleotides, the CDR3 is TGTGCCAGCAGAGCGGACAGGAATAATTCACCCCTCCACTTT.

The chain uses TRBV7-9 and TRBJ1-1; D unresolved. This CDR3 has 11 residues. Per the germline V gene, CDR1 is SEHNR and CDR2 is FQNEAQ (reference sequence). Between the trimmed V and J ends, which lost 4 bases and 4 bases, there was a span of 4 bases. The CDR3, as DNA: TGTGCCAGCAGCTACAGCACTGAAGCTTTCTTT. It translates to CASSYSTEAFF.

The CDR3 sequence: CASSPTGLNTEAFF. CDR3 DNA sequence: TGTGCCAGCAGCCCGACAGGGTTGAACACTGAAGCTTTCTTT. This rearrangement joins TRBV7-6 to TRBJ1-1, with TRBD1 matching 7 bases. The germline V gene has CDR1 SGHVS and CDR2 FNYEAQ. The J segment lost 0 bases and the V segment lost 5 bases, leaving 3 bases of the junction unmatched. The CDR3 has 14 residues.

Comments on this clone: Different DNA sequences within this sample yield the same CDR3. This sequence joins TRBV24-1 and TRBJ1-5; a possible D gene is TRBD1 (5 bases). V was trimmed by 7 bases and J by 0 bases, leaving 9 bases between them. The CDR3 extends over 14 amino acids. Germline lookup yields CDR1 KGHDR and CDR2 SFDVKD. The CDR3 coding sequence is TGTGCCACCAGCGACGGGGGTAGCAATCAGCCCCAGCATTTT. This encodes CATSDGGSNQPQHF.

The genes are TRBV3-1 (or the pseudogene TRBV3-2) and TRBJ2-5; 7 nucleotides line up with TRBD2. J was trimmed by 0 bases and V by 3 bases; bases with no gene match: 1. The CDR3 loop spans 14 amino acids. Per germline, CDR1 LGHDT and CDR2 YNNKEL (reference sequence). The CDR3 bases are TGTGCCAGCAGCCAGGGAGGGGACCAAGAGACCCAGTACTTC. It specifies CASSQGGDQETQYF.

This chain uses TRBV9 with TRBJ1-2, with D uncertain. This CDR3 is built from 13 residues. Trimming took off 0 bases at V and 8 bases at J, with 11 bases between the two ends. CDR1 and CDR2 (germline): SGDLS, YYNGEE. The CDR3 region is CASSVVTAGGYTF. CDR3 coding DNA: TGTGCCAGCAGCGTAGTTACGGCCGGGGGCTACACCTTC.

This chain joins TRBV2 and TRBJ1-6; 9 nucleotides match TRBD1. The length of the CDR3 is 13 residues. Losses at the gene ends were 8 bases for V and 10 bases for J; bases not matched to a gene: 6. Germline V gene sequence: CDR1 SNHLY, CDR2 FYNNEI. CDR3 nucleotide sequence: TGTGCCAGCCGGGACAGGGAGGGATCACCCCTCCACTTT. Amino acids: CASRDREGSPLHF. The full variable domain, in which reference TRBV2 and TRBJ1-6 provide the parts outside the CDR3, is EPEVTQTPSHQVTQMGQEVILRCVPISNHLYFYWYRQILGQKVEFLVSFYNNEISEKSEIFDDQFSVERPDGSNFTLKIRSTKLEDSAMYFCASRDREGSPLHFGNGTRLTVT.